The 14 T cell receptor beta chains presented below share a single source sample, sequenced in a study of cytomegalovirus exposure and HLA in healthy donors. This PCR relied on a set of 60 Vbeta primers and 13 Jbeta primers. Profiled with immunoSEQ multiplex PCR; TCRdb holds only in-frame clones, not every one. This repertoire shows about 110,000 clones, roughly 80% found once; its top ten account for roughly 2.5%. Input material: PBMCs. Source of these receptors: a man aged 35-49 years in good health and CMV-seronegative.

This clone was detected only a few times. The chain combines TRBV15 with TRBJ2-7, with TRBD2 matching over 8 bases. Trimming took 8 bases from V and 4 from J; bases not matched to a gene: 10. CDR3 size: 14 residues. Germline lookup yields CDR1 LNHNV and CDR2 YYDKDF (reference sequence). CDR3 region: CATAPSGGRYEQYF. DNA for the CDR3: TGTGCCACCGCTCCGAGCGGGGGACGGTACGAGCAGTACTTC.

The V call is TRBV10-2, the J call TRBJ1-2, with D perhaps matching TRBD1 (6 bases). The germline gives CDR1 WSHSY, CDR2 SAAADI. V was pared by 2 bases and J by 8 bases, with 15 bases between. The CDR3 has 14 amino acids. The CDR3 region is CASSEAGGRRGYTF. CDR3 bases: TGCGCCAGCAGTGAGGCGGGGGGGCGCCGGGGCTACACCTTC.

The chain employs TRBV15 and TRBJ1-5; tentatively, D is TRBD1 (5 bases). From germline, CDR1 is LNHNV and CDR2 YYDKDF (reference sequence). V lost 0 bases and J 5 bases, leaving 11 bases between the germline ends. The CDR3 consists of 15 residues. The CDR3 DNA reads as TGTGCCACCAGCAGAGACCCGACGGGGGATCAGCCCCAGCATTTT. Residues: CATSRDPTGDQPQHF.

This clone was seen only a few times. The chain recombines TRBV5-8 with TRBJ2-1, with TRBD2 matching 9 bases. This CDR3 has 17 amino acids. The J segment lost 8 bases and the V segment lost 0 bases, leaving 12 bases of the junction unmatched. The germline V gene encodes CDR1 SGHTS and CDR2 YDEGEE. The CDR3 is CASSLGLGLAEMDEQFF. CDR3 bases: TGTGCCAGCAGCTTGGGGTTGGGACTAGCTGAAATGGATGAGCAGTTCTTC.

The gene calls are TRBV6-1 and TRBJ1-1; the D gene is possibly TRBD1 (6 bases). CDR1 is MNHNS, CDR2 SASEGT, per germline. The CDR3 spans 14 residues. Trimming cost V 6 bases and J 7 bases, with 18 bases left between them. For the CDR3, the DNA is TGTGCCAGCAGGACCGGTGGACAGTCCTTTGAAGCTTTCTTT. Protein: CASRTGGQSFEAFF.

This clone was observed once. The chain uses TRBV5-4 and TRBJ2-1, with D possibly being TRBD1 (6 bases). The CDR3 is 13 residues long. Looked up from germline, CDR1 is SGHNT and CDR2 is YYREEE (reference sequence). V lost 2 bases and J lost 6, with 9 bases in between. CDR3 region: CASSFDRINEQFF. In nucleotides, the CDR3 is TGTGCCAGCAGCTTCGACAGGATCAATGAGCAGTTCTTC.

This clone was observed once. This chain connects TRBV5-1 to TRBJ2-2, with D perhaps matching TRBD1 (6 bases). V dropped 4 bases and J dropped 6 bases, with 16 bases sitting between them. CDR1 SGHRS and CDR2 YFSETQ come from the germline V gene. The CDR3 has 15 amino acids. Here the CDR3 DNA reads TGCGCCAGCAGCGGCCCCACAGGGTCCGCCGGGGAGCTGTTTTTT. Protein sequence: CASSGPTGSAGELFF.

V usage is TRBV29-1 and J usage is TRBJ1-3, with 7 bases lining up with TRBD1. With 5 bases clipped from V and 4 bases from J, the junction kept 14 bases outside the gene matches. Per germline, CDR1 SQVTM and CDR2 ANQGSEA. The CDR3 has 16 residues. The CDR3 spells CSVRTKTGADGNTIYF. For the CDR3, the DNA is TGCAGCGTTAGAACCAAAACAGGGGCGGACGGAAACACCATATATTTT.

This clone was recorded only once. At the DNA level, this CDR3 is encoded by other sequences in the same sample as well. This chain connects TRBV5-5 to TRBJ2-7; TRBD2 agrees at 7 bases. J lost 3 bases, V lost 0 bases, and 3 bases had no gene match. Germline V lookup: CDR1 SGHKS, CDR2 YYEKEE (reference sequence). CDR3 size: 14 residues. CDR3 nucleotides: TGTGCCAGCAGCTTGGCCGGGGGGAGCTACGAGCAGTACTTC. Translated, it gives CASSLAGGSYEQYF.

The chain employs TRBV5-5 and TRBJ2-3; 8 bases map to TRBD1. V gave up 2 bases and J gave up 5 bases; unmatched junction bases: 1. The CDR3 is made up of 13 amino acids. Germline V gene data show CDR1 as SGHKS and CDR2 as YYEKEE (reference sequence). The CDR3, as DNA: TGTGCCAGCAGCTTCACAGGGGGAGATACGCAGTATTTT. This translates into CASSFTGGDTQYF. Full variable domain (missing parts from reference TRBV5-5 and TRBJ2-3): DAGVTQSPTHLIKTRGQQVTLRCSPISGHKSVSWYQQVLGQGPQFIFQYYEKEERGRGNFPDRFSARQFPNYSSELNVNALLLGDSALYLCASSFTGGDTQYFGPGTRLTVL.

The rearrangement joins TRBV29-1 to TRBJ2-3; a possible D gene is TRBD1 (5 bases). CDR1 SQVTM and CDR2 ANQGSEA come from the germline V gene. The CDR3 length is 12 residues. The germline V and J ends were trimmed by 3 bases and 6 bases, with 10 bases remaining between them. CDR3 nucleotides: TGCAGCGTTGAGGGGCGGTTGGATACGCAGTATTTT. Translating it yields CSVEGRLDTQYF.

The V and J genes are TRBV6-1 and TRBJ1-1; 8 positions match TRBD1. With V trimmed by 5 bases and J by 5 bases, 4 bases remained unmatched. The CDR3 is 13 amino acids. The germline gives CDR1 MNHNS, CDR2 SASEGT. This CDR3 is CASSRDRQTEAFF. CDR3 nucleotides: TGTGCCAGCAGTCGGGACAGGCAAACTGAAGCTTTCTTT.

The chain combines TRBV21-1 with TRBJ2-7; TRBD2 is taken as the D call from the table, unchecked against the DNA. TRBV21-1 constitutes a pseudogene. This CDR3 spans 16 amino acids. CDR3 region: CASILLYCGGSYEQYF. CDR3 nucleotide sequence: TGTGCCAGCATTTTGTTGTATTGCGGGGGCTCCTACGAGCAGTACTTC.

The chain is built from TRBV6-1 and TRBJ2-3, with TRBD1 identical over 10 bases. V lost 4 bases, J lost 4 bases, and 11 bases stayed unmatched. The CDR3 runs 17 residues. The V gene's germline CDR1 is MNHNS and CDR2 SASEGT. The CDR3 region is CASSVRQGANRPDTQYF. For the CDR3, the DNA is TGTGCCAGCAGTGTGAGACAGGGGGCCAATCGCCCAGATACGCAGTATTTT.